The clone carrying this T cell receptor (beta chain) was counted at least ten times. Template material for amplifying TCR beta CDR3 regions consisted of RNA transcripts. Carried out on the TCR CDR3, a first-round RT-PCR used the HTBI primer set. TCRdb used MiXCR to reprocess the multiplex PCR reads, holding one entry per CDR3 protein. The table includes 450,000 to 650,000 distinct CDR3 sequences, about 20% detected once. These data originate in a study of T cells in Graves' hyperthyroidism and ophthalmopathy. This sequence originates from a man in his late teens or twenties with Graves' hyperthyroidism. The specimen was blood.

CDR3 DNA: TGTGCCAGCAGTTCCGGGACAGAGTTCGATCAGCCCCAGCATTTT. Translated: CASSSGTEFDQPQHF. The rearrangement uses TRBV12-3 or TRBV12-4 and TRBJ1-5, with 7 bases that match TRBD1. V lost 4 bases, J lost 5 bases, and 8 bases stayed unmatched. The CDR3 is made up of 15 amino acids.